The rows below give T cell receptor beta chains drawn from one sample of a study of T cells in Graves' hyperthyroidism and ophthalmopathy. In TCRdb, the multiplex PCR reads were re-called with MiXCR into one record per CDR3 protein. The sample carries 350,000 to 400,000 distinct CDR3 sequences, 15% to 20% recorded once. The sequenced sample was blood. The receptors here all came from a woman under 30 with Graves' hyperthyroidism. Each CDR3 is given without its conserved first and last residue. Each record gives: J gene, V gene, CDR3 protein.

j_call: TRBJ2-7
v_call: TRBV19
cdr3_aa: ASSGLVGEQY

j_call: TRBJ1-5
v_call: TRBV6-1
cdr3_aa: ASSSRPSTDPSQH

j_call: TRBJ2-1
v_call: TRBV28
cdr3_aa: ASSSGGDEQF

j_call: TRBJ1-3
v_call: TRBV6-1
cdr3_aa: ASSEMTGERNTIY

j_call: TRBJ2-5
v_call: TRBV7-9
cdr3_aa: ASSFTIRETQY

j_call: TRBJ1-5
v_call: TRBV6-4
cdr3_aa: ASSDRGVTDYSNQPQH

j_call: TRBJ1-5
v_call: TRBV5-1
cdr3_aa: ASSLAGLPNQPQH

j_call: TRBJ1-2
v_call: TRBV15
cdr3_aa: ATSRDMAGGRYGYT

j_call: TRBJ2-5
v_call: TRBV4-2
cdr3_aa: ASSQAGTGVISETQY

j_call: TRBJ1-1
v_call: TRBV7-9
cdr3_aa: ASSPLTGTYEAF

j_call: TRBJ1-2
v_call: TRBV6-1
cdr3_aa: ASSVPEDRGFHGYT

j_call: TRBJ2-7
v_call: TRBV29-1
cdr3_aa: SVEAGGSDEQY

j_call: TRBJ1-1
v_call: TRBV12-3/TRBV12-4
cdr3_aa: ASSPRKVDTEAF

j_call: TRBJ1-1
v_call: TRBV9
cdr3_aa: ASSVEGDFNTEAF

j_call: TRBJ2-2
v_call: TRBV6-2/TRBV6-3
cdr3_aa: ASSQGLAGKNTGELF

j_call: TRBJ2-5
v_call: TRBV12-3/TRBV12-4
cdr3_aa: ASSLISGAETQY

j_call: TRBJ2-7
v_call: TRBV12-3/TRBV12-4
cdr3_aa: ASTTGLYEQY

j_call: TRBJ1-2
v_call: TRBV10-3
cdr3_aa: AISESRGREGYT

j_call: TRBJ2-5
v_call: TRBV13
cdr3_aa: ASATGTGGSETQY

j_call: TRBJ1-5
v_call: TRBV18
cdr3_aa: ASSPSGKPQH

j_call: TRBJ2-2
v_call: TRBV4-1
cdr3_aa: ASSLGLAGGRANTGELF

j_call: TRBJ1-1
v_call: TRBV12-3/TRBV12-4
cdr3_aa: ASSTSLGNTEAF

j_call: TRBJ2-3
v_call: TRBV11-1
cdr3_aa: ASSFTLAGATDTQY

j_call: TRBJ1-6
v_call: TRBV30
cdr3_aa: AWTGDYNSPLH

j_call: TRBJ2-5
v_call: TRBV11-2
cdr3_aa: ASSLVTGETQY

j_call: TRBJ2-2
v_call: TRBV24-1
cdr3_aa: ATSELAYANTGELF

j_call: TRBJ1-1
v_call: TRBV6-5
cdr3_aa: ASRRGGHTEAF

j_call: TRBJ1-1
v_call: TRBV7-9
cdr3_aa: ASSQTAQKNTEAF

j_call: TRBJ2-2
v_call: TRBV7-2
cdr3_aa: ASSLALIPGPPDGELF

j_call: TRBJ1-1
v_call: TRBV28
cdr3_aa: ASSWRTEAF

j_call: TRBJ2-5
v_call: TRBV5-1
cdr3_aa: ASRSGDLQETQY

j_call: TRBJ1-4
v_call: TRBV27
cdr3_aa: ASSPTGIQGTNEKLF

j_call: TRBJ2-7
v_call: TRBV20-1
cdr3_aa: SARSRTSGSYTYEQY

j_call: TRBJ1-3
v_call: TRBV7-8
cdr3_aa: ASGAGFGNTIY

j_call: TRBJ1-2
v_call: TRBV6-2/TRBV6-3
cdr3_aa: ASSSRAGTNSLGYGYT

j_call: TRBJ2-5
v_call: TRBV20-1
cdr3_aa: SANSGLGVRETQY

j_call: TRBJ1-5
v_call: TRBV7-8
cdr3_aa: ASSLVGTGGQPQH

j_call: TRBJ2-7
v_call: TRBV29-1
cdr3_aa: SASGTGGTGSYEQY

j_call: TRBJ2-5
v_call: TRBV25-1
cdr3_aa: ASSDPGQGIETQY

j_call: TRBJ2-4
v_call: TRBV9
cdr3_aa: ASSPRPQGRGVAKNIQY

j_call: TRBJ2-7
v_call: TRBV2
cdr3_aa: ASTDPRGRRYEQY

j_call: TRBJ2-2
v_call: TRBV12-3/TRBV12-4
cdr3_aa: ASSLLAGTGELF

j_call: TRBJ2-7
v_call: TRBV27
cdr3_aa: ASRRWLGGRSYEQY

j_call: TRBJ1-2
v_call: TRBV28
cdr3_aa: ASSVGDRVLGYT

j_call: TRBJ1-6
v_call: TRBV4-1
cdr3_aa: ASSQVTSYNSPLH

j_call: TRBJ2-2
v_call: TRBV20-1
cdr3_aa: SASGGQGTGELF

j_call: TRBJ2-7
v_call: TRBV18
cdr3_aa: ASSPRGEEQY

j_call: TRBJ1-2
v_call: TRBV3-1
cdr3_aa: ASSHRQGARDYGYT

j_call: TRBJ1-2
v_call: TRBV11-2
cdr3_aa: ASSLEGGYT

j_call: TRBJ2-5
v_call: TRBV7-9
cdr3_aa: ASSGRDRGKTQY

j_call: TRBJ2-7
v_call: TRBV29-1
cdr3_aa: SVEDGTGGAYQY

j_call: TRBJ1-5
v_call: TRBV6-5
cdr3_aa: ASSYSGQGSWPQH

j_call: TRBJ1-2
v_call: TRBV6-1
cdr3_aa: ASRKDTSGGGYT

j_call: TRBJ1-3
v_call: TRBV30
cdr3_aa: AWGYGTDSGNTIY

j_call: TRBJ2-5
v_call: TRBV7-8
cdr3_aa: ASSSGNRETQY

j_call: TRBJ2-7
v_call: TRBV19
cdr3_aa: ASKKDRGSYEQY

j_call: TRBJ2-4
v_call: TRBV29-1
cdr3_aa: SVEDPTAPGQNIQY